These 7 T cell receptor beta chains originate from one sample sequenced in a study of T-cell reconstitution after alpha-beta-depleted transplantation in children. The library targeted TCRbeta and was prepared with unique molecular identifiers. From the PCR reads, TCRdb called clonotypes with MiXCR, one entry per CDR3 protein. This table holds about 500,000 distinct CDR3 sequences, around a third found once. Sequencing was performed on PBMCs from the stem cell graft donor, taken from the stem cell graft. The receptor set was obtained from a human donor who donated a stem cell graft to a child with aplastic anemia.

The CDR3 sequence is CASSLGTNNGYTF. The CDR3 DNA follows: TGCGCCAGCAGCTTGGGAACAAACAATGGCTACACCTTC. The chain couples TRBV5-1 to TRBJ1-2, with D hard to call. The germline V gene has CDR1 SGHRS and CDR2 YFSETQ. With 0 bases removed from V and 6 bases from J, the gap between germline ends came to 9 bases. The CDR3 is made up of 13 amino acids.

This chain connects TRBV15 to TRBJ1-4, with 7 bases matching TRBD1. Germline assignment: CDR1 LNHNV and CDR2 YYDKDF (reference sequence). The V gene end was trimmed by 4 bases and the J gene end by 5 bases; junction bases not matched to a gene: 4. The CDR3 has 14 residues. The CDR3, as DNA: TGTGCCACCAGCACGGGCAGGGGGAATGAAAAACTGTTTTTT. It encodes CATSTGRGNEKLFF.

The CDR3 reads CSVEDSPFTGELFF. CDR3 sequence (DNA): TGCAGCGTTGAAGATTCTCCGTTCACCGGGGAGCTGTTTTTT. The chain is built from TRBV29-1 and TRBJ2-2; D gene ambiguous. V was cut by 0 bases and J by 4 bases, with 9 bases left in between. Germline V gene lookup returns CDR1 SQVTM and CDR2 ANQGSEA. The CDR3 consists of 14 residues.

This chain links TRBV6-1 with TRBJ2-3; TRBD1 or TRBD2 may be the D gene (6 bases each). V lost 6 bases and J 2 bases, leaving 24 bases between the germline ends. The germline V gene encodes CDR1 MNHNS and CDR2 SASEGT. This CDR3 region has 18 residues. The CDR3 bases are TGTGCCAGCAGCGGCAATGTTATTGAAGGGGGGCTCACAGATACGCAGTATTTT. This codes for CASSGNVIEGGLTDTQYF.

This clonotype was detected once. The rearrangement uses TRBV10-3 and TRBJ2-1; possibly TRBD1 for D (5 bases). Germline V gene sequence: CDR1 ENHRY, CDR2 SYGVKD. The CDR3 totals 14 residues. The V end lost 2 bases, the J end lost 5 bases, and 10 bases lay between the germline ends. The CDR3 region has the DNA TGTGCCATCAGTGAGCGGAAGGACAACAATGAGCAGTTCTTC. Its translation: CAISERKDNNEQFF.

The chain joins TRBV12-3 or TRBV12-4 to TRBJ2-1; TRBD1 aligns across 7 bases. The CDR3 extends over 15 amino acids. Unmatched junction bases numbered 5, after V lost 2 bases and J lost 4 bases. CDR3 in amino acids: CASSLNRGRYNEQFF. CDR3 nucleotides: TGTGCCAGCAGTTTAAACAGGGGTCGGTACAATGAGCAGTTCTTC.

This clonotype was detected a few times. V usage is TRBV10-1 and J usage is TRBJ2-2, with D possibly TRBD1 on 6 matching bases. CDR3 length: 16 amino acids. The V end lost 0 bases, the J end lost 4 bases, and 12 bases lay between the germline ends. In germline, CDR1 is WNHNN, CDR2 SYGVQD (reference sequence). In nucleotides, the CDR3 is TGCGCCAGCAGTGAGTCGGGGGCAGGGAGCACCGGGGAGCTGTTTTTT. Translation: CASSESGAGSTGELFF.